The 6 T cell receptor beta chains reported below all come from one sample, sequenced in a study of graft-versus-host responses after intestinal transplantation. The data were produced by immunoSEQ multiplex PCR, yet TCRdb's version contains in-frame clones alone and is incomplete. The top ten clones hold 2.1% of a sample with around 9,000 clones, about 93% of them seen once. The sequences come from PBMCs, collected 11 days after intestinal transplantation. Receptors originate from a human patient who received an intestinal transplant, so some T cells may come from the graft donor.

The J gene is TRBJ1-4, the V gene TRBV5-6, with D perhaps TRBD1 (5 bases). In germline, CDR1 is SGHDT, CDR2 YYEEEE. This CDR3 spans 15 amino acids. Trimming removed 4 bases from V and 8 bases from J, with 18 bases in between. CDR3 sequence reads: CASSRRQIEEEKLFF. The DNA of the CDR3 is TGTGCCAGCAGCCGTCGACAGATAGAAGAGGAAAAACTGTTTTTT.

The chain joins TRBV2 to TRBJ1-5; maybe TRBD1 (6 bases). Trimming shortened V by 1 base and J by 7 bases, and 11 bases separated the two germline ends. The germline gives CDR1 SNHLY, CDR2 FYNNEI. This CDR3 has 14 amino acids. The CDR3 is CASSEVAGVQPQHF. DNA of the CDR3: TGTGCCAGCAGTGAAGTTGCAGGGGTCCAGCCCCAGCATTTT.

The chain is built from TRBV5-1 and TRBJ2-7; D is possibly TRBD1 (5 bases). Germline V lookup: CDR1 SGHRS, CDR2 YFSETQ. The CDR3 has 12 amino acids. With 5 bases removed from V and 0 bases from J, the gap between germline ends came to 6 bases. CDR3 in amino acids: CASRTASYEQYF. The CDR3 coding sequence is TGCGCCAGCAGGACAGCCTCCTACGAGCAGTACTTC.

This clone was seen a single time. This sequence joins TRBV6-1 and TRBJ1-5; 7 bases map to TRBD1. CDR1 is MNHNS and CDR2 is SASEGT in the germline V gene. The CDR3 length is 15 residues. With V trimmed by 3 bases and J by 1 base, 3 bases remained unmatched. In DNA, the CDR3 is TGTGCCAGCAGTGACTTACAGGGGAGCAATCAGCCCCAGCATTTT. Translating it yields CASSDLQGSNQPQHF.

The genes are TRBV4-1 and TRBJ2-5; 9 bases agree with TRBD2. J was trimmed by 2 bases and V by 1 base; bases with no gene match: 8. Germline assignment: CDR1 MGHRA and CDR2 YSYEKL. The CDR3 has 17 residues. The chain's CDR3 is CASSQGLRLAGQETQYF. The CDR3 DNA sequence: TGCGCCAGCAGCCAAGGTTTGCGGCTAGCGGGGCAAGAGACCCAGTACTTC.

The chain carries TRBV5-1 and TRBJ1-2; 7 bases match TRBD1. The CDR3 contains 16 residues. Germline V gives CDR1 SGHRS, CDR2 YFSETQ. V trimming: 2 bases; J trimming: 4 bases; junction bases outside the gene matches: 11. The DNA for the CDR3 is TGCGCCAGCAGCTTCGACAGGGCTGAGGGGAGCTATGGCTACACCTTC. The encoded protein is CASSFDRAEGSYGYTF. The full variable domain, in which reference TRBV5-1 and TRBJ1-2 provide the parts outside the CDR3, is KAGVTQTPRYLIKTRGQQVTLSCSPISGHRSVSWYQQTPGQGLQFLFEYFSETQRNKGNFPGRFSGRQFSNSRSEMNVSTLELGDSALYLCASSFDRAEGSYGYTFGSGTRLTVV.